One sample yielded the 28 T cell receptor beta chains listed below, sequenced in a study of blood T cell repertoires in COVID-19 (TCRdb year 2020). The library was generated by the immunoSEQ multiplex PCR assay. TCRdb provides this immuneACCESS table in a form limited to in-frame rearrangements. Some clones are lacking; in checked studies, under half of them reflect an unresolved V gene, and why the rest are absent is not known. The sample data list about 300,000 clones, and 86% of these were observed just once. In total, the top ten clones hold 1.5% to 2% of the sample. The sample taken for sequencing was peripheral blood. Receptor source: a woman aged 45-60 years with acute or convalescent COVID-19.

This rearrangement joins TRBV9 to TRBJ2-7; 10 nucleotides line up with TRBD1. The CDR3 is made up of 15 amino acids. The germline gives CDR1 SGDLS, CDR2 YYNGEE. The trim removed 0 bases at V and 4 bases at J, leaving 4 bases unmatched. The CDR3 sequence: CASSVGDRGLYEQYF. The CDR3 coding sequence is TGTGCCAGCAGCGTAGGGGACAGGGGTTTGTACGAGCAGTACTTC. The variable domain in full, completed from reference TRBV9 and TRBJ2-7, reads DSGVTQTPKHLITATGQRVTLRCSPRSGDLSVYWYQQSLDQGLQFLIQYYNGEERAKGNILERFSAQQFPDLHSELNLSSLELGDSALYFCASSVGDRGLYEQYFGPGTRLTVT.

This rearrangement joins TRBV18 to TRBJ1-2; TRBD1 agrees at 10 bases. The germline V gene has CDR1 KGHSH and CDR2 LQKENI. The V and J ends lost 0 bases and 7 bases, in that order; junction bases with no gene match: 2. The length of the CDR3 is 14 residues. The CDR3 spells CASSPPGQGTGYTF. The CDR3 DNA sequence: TGTGCCAGCTCACCACCGGGACAGGGGACTGGCTACACCTTC. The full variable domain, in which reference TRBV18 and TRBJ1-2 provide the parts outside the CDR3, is NAGVMQNPRHLVRRRGQEARLRCSPMKGHSHVYWYRQLPEEGLKFMVYLQKENIIDESGMPKERFSAEFPKEGPSILRIQQVVRGDSAAYFCASSPPGQGTGYTFGSGTRLTVV.

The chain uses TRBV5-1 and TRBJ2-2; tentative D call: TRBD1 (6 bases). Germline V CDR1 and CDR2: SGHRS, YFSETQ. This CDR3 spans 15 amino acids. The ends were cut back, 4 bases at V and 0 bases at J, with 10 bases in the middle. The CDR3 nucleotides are TGCGCCAGCAGCATCACAGGGACGAACACCGGGGAGCTGTTTTTT. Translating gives CASSITGTNTGELFF.

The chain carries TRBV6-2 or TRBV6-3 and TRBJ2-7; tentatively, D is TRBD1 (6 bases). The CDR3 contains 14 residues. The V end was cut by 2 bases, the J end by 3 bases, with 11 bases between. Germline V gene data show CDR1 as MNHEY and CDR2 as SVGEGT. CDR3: CASSYPDSLYEQYF. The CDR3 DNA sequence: TGTGCCAGCAGTTACCCGGACAGCCTCTACGAGCAGTACTTC.

The CDR3 DNA sequence: TGCGCCAGCAGTTCCGCTTCAGGGCTTTCAAGGCGGAGTGAAAAACTGTTTTTT. This gives the protein CASSSASGLSRRSEKLFF. This chain uses TRBV5-1 with TRBJ1-4; maybe TRBD1 (5 bases). CDR1 SGHRS and CDR2 YFSETQ come from the germline V gene. The CDR3 runs 18 residues. Trimming cost V 5 bases and J 7 bases, with 27 bases left between them.

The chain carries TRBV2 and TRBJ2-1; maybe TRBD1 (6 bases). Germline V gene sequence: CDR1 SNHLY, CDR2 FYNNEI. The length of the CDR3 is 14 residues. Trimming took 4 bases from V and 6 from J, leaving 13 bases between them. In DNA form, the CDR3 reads TGTGCCAGCAGTGTGCAGGGGTCCAGCAATGAGCAGTTCTTC. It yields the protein CASSVQGSSNEQFF. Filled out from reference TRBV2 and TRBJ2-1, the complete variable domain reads EPEVTQTPSHQVTQMGQEVILRCVPISNHLYFYWYRQILGQKVEFLVSFYNNEISEKSEIFDDQFSVERPDGSNFTLKIRSTKLEDSAMYFCASSVQGSSNEQFFGPGTRLTVL.

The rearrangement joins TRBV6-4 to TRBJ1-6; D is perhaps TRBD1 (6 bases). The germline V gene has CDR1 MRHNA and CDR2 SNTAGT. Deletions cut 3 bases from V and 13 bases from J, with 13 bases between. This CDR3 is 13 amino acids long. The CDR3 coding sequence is TGTGCCAGCAGTGAACAGGGCCGGGGTCCCCTCCACTTT. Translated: CASSEQGRGPLHF.

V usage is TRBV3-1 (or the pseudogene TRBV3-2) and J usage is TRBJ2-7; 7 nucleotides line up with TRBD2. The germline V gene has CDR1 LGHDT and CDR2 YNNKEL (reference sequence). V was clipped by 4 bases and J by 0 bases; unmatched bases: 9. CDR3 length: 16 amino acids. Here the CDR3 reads CASSLKVGGSSYEQYF. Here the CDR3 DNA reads TGTGCCAGCAGCCTCAAAGTGGGGGGGAGCTCCTACGAGCAGTACTTC.

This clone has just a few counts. CDR3 residues: CASSDLAGGLETQYF. In nucleotides, the CDR3 is TGCGCCAGCAGCGACCTAGCGGGAGGGCTGGAGACCCAGTACTTC. The chain links TRBV5-1 to TRBJ2-5, with 12 bases identical to TRBD2. The CDR3 sequence is 15 residues long. V lost 4 bases and J lost 5; bases outside the gene matches: 6. CDR1 and CDR2 (germline): SGHRS, YFSETQ.

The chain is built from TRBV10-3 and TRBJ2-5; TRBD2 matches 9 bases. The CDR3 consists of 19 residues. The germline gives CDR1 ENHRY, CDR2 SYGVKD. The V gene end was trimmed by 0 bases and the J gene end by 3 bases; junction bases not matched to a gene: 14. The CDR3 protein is CAISESTGAVSGSKETQYF. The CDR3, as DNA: TGTGCCATCAGTGAGTCTACAGGGGCTGTTAGCGGGAGTAAAGAGACCCAGTACTTC.

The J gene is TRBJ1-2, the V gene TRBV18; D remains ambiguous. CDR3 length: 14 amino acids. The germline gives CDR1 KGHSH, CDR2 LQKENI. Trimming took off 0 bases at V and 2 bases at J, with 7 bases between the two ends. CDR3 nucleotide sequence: TGTGCCAGCTCACCACCGATACTAAACTATGGCTACACCTTC. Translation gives CASSPPILNYGYTF.

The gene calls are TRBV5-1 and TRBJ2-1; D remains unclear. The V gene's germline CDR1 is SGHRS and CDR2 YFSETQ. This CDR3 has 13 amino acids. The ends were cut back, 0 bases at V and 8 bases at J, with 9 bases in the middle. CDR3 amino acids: CASSLGLGHEQFF. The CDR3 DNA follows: TGCGCCAGCAGCTTGGGGCTAGGTCATGAGCAGTTCTTC.

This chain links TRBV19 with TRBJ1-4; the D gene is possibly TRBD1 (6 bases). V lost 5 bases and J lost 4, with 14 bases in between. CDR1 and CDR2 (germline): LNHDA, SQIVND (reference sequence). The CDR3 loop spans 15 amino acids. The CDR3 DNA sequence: TGTGCCAGTAGTGCGCCCGGACAGCGTAATGAAAAACTGTTTTTT. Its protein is CASSAPGQRNEKLFF.

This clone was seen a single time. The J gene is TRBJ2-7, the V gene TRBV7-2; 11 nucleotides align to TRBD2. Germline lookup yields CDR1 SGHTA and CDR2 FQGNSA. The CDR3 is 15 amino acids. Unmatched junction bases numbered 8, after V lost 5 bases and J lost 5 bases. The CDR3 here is CASSRGLAGTNEQYF. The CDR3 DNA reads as TGTGCCAGCAGCAGAGGACTAGCGGGCACCAACGAGCAGTACTTC.

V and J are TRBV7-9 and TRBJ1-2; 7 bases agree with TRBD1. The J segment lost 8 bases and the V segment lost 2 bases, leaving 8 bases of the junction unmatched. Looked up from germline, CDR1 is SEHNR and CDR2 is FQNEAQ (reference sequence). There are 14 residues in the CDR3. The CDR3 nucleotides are TGTGCCAGCAGCTTATTGGGACAGAGGAAGGGCTACACCTTC. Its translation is CASSLLGQRKGYTF.

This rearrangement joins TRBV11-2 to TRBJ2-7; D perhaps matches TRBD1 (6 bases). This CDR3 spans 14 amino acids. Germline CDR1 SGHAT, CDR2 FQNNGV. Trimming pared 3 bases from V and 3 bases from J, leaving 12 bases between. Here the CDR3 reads CASSFGTGFYEQYF. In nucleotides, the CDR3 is TGTGCCAGCAGCTTTGGTACAGGGTTCTACGAGCAGTACTTC.

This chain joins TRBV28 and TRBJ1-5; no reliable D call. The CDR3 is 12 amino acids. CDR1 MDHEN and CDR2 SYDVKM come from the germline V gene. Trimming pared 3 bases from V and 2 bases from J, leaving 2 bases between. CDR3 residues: CASSFGNQPQHF. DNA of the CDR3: TGTGCCAGCAGTTTCGGCAATCAGCCCCAGCATTTT.

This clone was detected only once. The CDR3 here is CASTSSRGQPQHF. DNA for the CDR3: TGTGCCAGTACTTCGTCCCGGGGGCAGCCCCAGCATTTT. The gene calls are TRBV19 and TRBJ1-5, with D possibly being TRBD1 (5 bases). This CDR3 is built from 13 residues. Germline V gene data show CDR1 as LNHDA and CDR2 as SQIVND (reference sequence). Trimming took 7 bases from V and 7 from J, leaving 14 bases between them.

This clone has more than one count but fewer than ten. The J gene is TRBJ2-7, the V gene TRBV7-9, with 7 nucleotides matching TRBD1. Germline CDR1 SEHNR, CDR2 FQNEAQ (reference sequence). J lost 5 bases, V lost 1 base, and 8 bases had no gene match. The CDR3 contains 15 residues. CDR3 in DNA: TGTGCCAGCAGCTTAGGTAGACAGGGCTTGAACGAGCAGTACTTC. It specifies CASSLGRQGLNEQYF.

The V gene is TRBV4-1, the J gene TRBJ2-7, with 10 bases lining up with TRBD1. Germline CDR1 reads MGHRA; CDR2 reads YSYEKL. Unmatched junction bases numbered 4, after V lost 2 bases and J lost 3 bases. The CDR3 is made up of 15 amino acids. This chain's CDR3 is CASSQTGTGDYEQYF. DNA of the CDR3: TGCGCCAGCAGCCAAACCGGGACAGGGGACTACGAGCAGTACTTC.

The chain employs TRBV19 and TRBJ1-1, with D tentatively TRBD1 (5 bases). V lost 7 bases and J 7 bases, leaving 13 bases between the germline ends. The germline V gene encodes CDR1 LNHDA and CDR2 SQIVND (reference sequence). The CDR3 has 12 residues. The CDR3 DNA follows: TGTGCCAGTAATCAGGGTAATGGTGAAGCTTTCTTT. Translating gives CASNQGNGEAFF.

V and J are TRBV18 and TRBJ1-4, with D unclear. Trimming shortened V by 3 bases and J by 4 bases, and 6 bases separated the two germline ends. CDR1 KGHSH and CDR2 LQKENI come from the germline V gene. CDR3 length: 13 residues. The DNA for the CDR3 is TGTGCCAGCTCACCTAGCCATAATGAAAAACTGTTTTTT. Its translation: CASSPSHNEKLFF.

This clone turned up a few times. The CDR3 DNA sequence: TGTGCCAGCAGCTCCGGCGGGAGAGAGACCCAGTACTTC. It translates to CASSSGGRETQYF. J is TRBJ2-5 and V is TRBV11-3; TRBD2 aligns across 7 bases. The length of the CDR3 is 13 residues. J was trimmed by 4 bases and V by 4 bases; bases with no gene match: 3. CDR1 is SGHNT, CDR2 YENEEA, per germline.

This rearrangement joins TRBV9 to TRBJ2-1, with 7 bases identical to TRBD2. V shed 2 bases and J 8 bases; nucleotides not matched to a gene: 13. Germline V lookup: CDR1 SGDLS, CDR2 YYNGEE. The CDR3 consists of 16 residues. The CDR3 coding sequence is TGTGCCAGCAGCGTTTTTGCGGGAGCGTTATTTTATGAGCAGTTCTTC. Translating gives CASSVFAGALFYEQFF.

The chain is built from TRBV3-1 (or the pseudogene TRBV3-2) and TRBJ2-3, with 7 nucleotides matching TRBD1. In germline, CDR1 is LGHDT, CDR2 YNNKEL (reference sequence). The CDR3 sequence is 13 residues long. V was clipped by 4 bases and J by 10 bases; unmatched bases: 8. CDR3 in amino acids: CASSPHAQGAQYF. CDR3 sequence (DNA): TGTGCCAGCAGCCCTCACGCTCAGGGGGCGCAGTATTTT.

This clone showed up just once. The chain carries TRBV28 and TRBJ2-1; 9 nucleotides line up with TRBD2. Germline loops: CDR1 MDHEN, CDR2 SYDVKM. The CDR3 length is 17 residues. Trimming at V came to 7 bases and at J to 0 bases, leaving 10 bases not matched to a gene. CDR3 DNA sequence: TGTGCCAGCACCGCCCTTACAGCGGGAGGCTCCTACAATGAGCAGTTCTTC. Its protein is CASTALTAGGSYNEQFF. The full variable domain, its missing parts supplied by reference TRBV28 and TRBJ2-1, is DVKVTQSSRYLVKRTGEKVFLECVQDMDHENMFWYRQDPGLGLRLIYFSYDVKMKEKGDIPEGYSVSREKKERFSLILESASTNQTSMYLCASTALTAGGSYNEQFFGPGTRLTVL.

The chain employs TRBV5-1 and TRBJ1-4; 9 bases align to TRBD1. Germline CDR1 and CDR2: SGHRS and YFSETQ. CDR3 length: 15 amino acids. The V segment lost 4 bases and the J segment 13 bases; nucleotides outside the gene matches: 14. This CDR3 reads CASSTGQGPHESLFF. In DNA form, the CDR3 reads TGCGCCAGCAGCACGGGACAGGGCCCACATGAATCACTGTTTTTT. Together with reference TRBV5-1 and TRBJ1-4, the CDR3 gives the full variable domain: KAGVTQTPRYLIKTRGQQVTLSCSPISGHRSVSWYQQTPGQGLQFLFEYFSETQRNKGNFPGRFSGRQFSNSRSEMNVSTLELGDSALYLCASSTGQGPHESLFFGSGTQLSVL.

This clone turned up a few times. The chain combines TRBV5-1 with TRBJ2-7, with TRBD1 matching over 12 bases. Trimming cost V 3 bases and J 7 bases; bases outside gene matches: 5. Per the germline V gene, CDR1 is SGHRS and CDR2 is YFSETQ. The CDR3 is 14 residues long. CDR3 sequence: CASSSGQGAGEQYF. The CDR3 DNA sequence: TGCGCCAGCAGCTCGGGACAGGGGGCCGGAGAGCAGTACTTC.